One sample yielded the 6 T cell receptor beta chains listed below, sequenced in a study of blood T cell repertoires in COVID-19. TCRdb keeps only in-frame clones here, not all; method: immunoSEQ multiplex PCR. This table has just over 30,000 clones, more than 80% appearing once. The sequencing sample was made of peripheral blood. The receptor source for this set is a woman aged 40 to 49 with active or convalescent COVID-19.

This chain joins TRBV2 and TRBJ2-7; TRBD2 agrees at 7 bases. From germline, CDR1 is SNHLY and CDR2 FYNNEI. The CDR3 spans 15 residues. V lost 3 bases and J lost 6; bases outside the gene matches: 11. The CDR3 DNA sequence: TGTGCCAGCAGTGAGGGCGCGGGAGTGGCTCGCGAGCAGTACTTC. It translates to CASSEGAGVAREQYF.

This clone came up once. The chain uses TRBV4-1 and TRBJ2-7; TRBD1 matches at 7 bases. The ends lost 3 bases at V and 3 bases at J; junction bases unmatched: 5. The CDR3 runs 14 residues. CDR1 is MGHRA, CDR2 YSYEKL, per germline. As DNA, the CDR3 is TGCGCCAGCAGCCATTCACAGGGGAACTACGAGCAGTACTTC. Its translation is CASSHSQGNYEQYF.

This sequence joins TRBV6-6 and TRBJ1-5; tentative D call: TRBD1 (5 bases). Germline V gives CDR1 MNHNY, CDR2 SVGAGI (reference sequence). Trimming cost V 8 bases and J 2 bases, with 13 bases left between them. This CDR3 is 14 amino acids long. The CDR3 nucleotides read TGTGCCAGCCTTGGTGGGGGGGGCAATCAGCCCCAGCATTTT. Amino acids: CASLGGGGNQPQHF.

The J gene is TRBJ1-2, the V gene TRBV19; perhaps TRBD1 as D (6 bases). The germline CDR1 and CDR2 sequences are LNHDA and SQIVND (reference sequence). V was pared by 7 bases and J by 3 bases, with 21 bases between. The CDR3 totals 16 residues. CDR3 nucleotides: TGTGCCAGTAACGACGGGGACAAGGGAGGGTACTATGGCTACACCTTC. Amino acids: CASNDGDKGGYYGYTF.

In DNA form, the CDR3 reads TGTGCCAGCGGCCGGGACAGGCTAAATGAAAAACTGTTTTTT. This translates into CASGRDRLNEKLFF. The chain carries TRBV19 and TRBJ1-4, with 8 bases fitting TRBD1. Germline V gene sequence: CDR1 LNHDA, CDR2 SQIVND (reference sequence). The CDR3 has 14 amino acids. The V gene end was trimmed by 9 bases and the J gene end by 5 bases; junction bases not matched to a gene: 8.

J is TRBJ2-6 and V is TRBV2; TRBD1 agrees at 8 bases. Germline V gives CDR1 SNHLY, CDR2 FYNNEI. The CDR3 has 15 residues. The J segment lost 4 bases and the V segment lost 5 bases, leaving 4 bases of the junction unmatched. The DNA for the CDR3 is TGTGCCAGCAGTAGGACAGGGAGCGGGGCCAACGTCCTGACTTTC. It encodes CASSRTGSGANVLTF.